The TCR beta chain under discussion was sequenced for a study of beta chain features in type 1 diabetes (dated by TCRdb to between 2017 and 2018). Regarding the study in general: No differences in mean age, gender distribution, total cell number or subset yield were found between patients and healthy donors. The study compared the TCRB repertoires of sorted circulating CD4+ T cell subsets in recently diagnosed type 1 diabetes patients with those in matched healthy donors. A total of about 100 million sorted cells were examined across all samples, and RNA yield correlated strongly with the number of cells per subset. Regulatory and stem cell-like memory subsets were isolated from only 8 patients and roughly eight healthy donors, whereas naive and central memory subsets came from all 28 donors.

V sheds 6 bases and J sheds 2 bases, leaving 10 bases between their ends. From cysteine to phenylalanine, the CDR3 is 14 amino acids long. Of the read, only the CDR3 DNA is kept; its 42 bases are in frame from base 1. Per the germline V gene, SNHLY is the CDR1 and FYNNEI is the CDR2. The entire amount of isolated RNA was reverse transcribed using the High Capacity cDNA Reverse Transcription Kit, so the sequenced TCRB transcripts were expressed ones. Deep immunoSEQ sequencing was performed on naive, central memory and regulatory T cell samples, with an average of about 3.6 million total reads per sample. Sorted cells were lysed in RLT buffer, and RNA was extracted using DNase-treated RNeasy Micro or Mini kits according to cell number. To prevent cross-contamination, each cell subset was processed individually, whereas patient and healthy donor samples were processed jointly. The immunoSEQ multiplex PCR was used to amplify TCRB sequences from cDNA, yielding 87-bp fragments that span the CDR3 region. Sequencing of the amplicons was performed on the Illumina HiSeq platform. In the source study's methods: Synthetic template baselines were used to correct PCR bias computationally, reads within Hamming distance 2 were collapsed, and singletons that could not be merged were discarded. Reads were aligned against IMGT so that V, D and J genes, CDR3 length and insertions or deletions at six rearrangement sites could be assigned. Within each subset, clonotype counts were normalized to sorted cell number, after which true diversity and Gini coefficients were computed with the tcR R package. Repertoire sharing was quantified using the overlap coefficient calculated on TCRB nucleotide sequences. As a proxy for the pre-selection repertoire, out-of-frame TCRB sequences from naive cells were analyzed. Entries here come from immuneACCESS through TCRdb and include only in-frame sequences with V and J called. Some clones fail to appear in such tables; in the studies checked, an unresolved V gene covers under half of the shortfall, and the cause of the remainder is unknown. The DNA was the basis for D and trimming; V, J and clone size are from that table. This sample is represented by under 900,000 clones; about 17% of them were singletons. Around 0.02% of the sample is in the top ten clones.

Beyond this particular receptor, the publication reports: Fewer insertions and more nucleotide deletions at VDJ recombination sites were observed in patients with type 1 diabetes, implying thymic rearrangement abnormalities. The naive, central memory and regulatory TCRB repertoires appeared to resemble one another more closely among patients than among healthy donors. Shorter templates might be favored by PCR, yet because patient and control samples were amplified and corrected together, any such skew would affect both groups equally. HLA sub-analyses involved small numbers of individuals, so any influence of HLA type on TCRB rearrangement remained unresolved. In all four CD4+ subsets, TCRB CDR3 length was moderately but significantly shorter in type 1 diabetes patients. Sequencing cDNA rather than genomic DNA could over-represent highly expressing activated cells, although activation and CD3 levels did not differ between groups.

Turning to this clone: Its antigen is still unknown. Qualities for individual bases were not recorded, and no much larger clone is one base off.

A single peripheral blood draw of about 116 mL on average was collected from each donor into heparinised tubes. A BD FACSAria II was used to sort naive, central memory, regulatory and stem cell-like memory CD4+ T cells with a panel that included CD45RO, CCR7, CD25, CD127, CD95 and CD27. Purity was above 98% for every sorted population. Right away, PBMCs were isolated by Lymphoprep density gradient centrifugation and were stained directly, with no culture step. So that batch effects would be minimized, each experiment stained and sorted samples in pairs, pairing one healthy donor with one patient. The clonotype originates from a woman aged 18-35 years in good health. Sequenced sample: naive CD4+ T cells from blood. The sample's cell subset or site label is to be understood as: true naive CD4+ T cells. The rearrangement joined TRBV2 to TRBJ2-2; no D gene can be assigned with confidence. The DNA sequence is as follows: TGTGCCAGCAGCCCCCTTTCCAACACCGGGGAGCTGTTTTTT. Its protein product is CASSPLSNTGELFF.